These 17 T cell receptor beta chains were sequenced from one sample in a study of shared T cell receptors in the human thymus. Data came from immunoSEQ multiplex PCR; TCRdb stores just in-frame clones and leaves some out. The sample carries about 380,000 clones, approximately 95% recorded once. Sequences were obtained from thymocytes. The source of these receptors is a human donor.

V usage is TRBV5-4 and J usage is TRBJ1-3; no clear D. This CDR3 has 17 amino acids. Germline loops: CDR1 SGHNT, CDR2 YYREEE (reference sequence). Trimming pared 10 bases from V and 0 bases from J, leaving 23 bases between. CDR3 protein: CAVGYSILTVSGNTIYF. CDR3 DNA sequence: TGTGCCGTCGGATACAGCATCCTTACAGTCTCTGGAAACACCATATATTTT.

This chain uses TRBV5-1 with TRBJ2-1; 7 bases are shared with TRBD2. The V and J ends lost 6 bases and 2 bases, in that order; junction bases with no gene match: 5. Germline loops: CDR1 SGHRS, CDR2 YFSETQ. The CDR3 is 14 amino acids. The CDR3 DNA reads TGCGCCAGCACCACTAGCGAAGCCTACAATGAGCAGTTCTTC. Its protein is CASTTSEAYNEQFF.

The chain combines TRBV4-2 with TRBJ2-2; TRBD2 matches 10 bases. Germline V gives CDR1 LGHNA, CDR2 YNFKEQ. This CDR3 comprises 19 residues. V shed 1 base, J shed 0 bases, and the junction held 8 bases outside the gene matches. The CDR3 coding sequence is TGTGCCAGCAGCCAAGGGACTACTAGCGGGGAGTCGAACACCGGGGAGCTGTTTTTT. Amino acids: CASSQGTTSGESNTGELFF.

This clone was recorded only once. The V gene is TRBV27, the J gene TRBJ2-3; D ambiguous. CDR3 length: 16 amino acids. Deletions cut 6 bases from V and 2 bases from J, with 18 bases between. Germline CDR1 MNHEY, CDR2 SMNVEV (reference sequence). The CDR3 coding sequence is TGTGCCAGCAGCTCGGGCCCTTGGGGTCACACAGATACGCAGTATTTT. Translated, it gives CASSSGPWGHTDTQYF.

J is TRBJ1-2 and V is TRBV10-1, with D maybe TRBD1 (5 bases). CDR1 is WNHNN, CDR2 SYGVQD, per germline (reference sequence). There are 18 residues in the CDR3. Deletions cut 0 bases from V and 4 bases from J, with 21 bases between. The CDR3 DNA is TGCGCCAGCAGTGAGTCGCCTTTGTTTGGGGGACCGCCCTATGGCTACACCTTC. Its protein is CASSESPLFGGPPYGYTF.

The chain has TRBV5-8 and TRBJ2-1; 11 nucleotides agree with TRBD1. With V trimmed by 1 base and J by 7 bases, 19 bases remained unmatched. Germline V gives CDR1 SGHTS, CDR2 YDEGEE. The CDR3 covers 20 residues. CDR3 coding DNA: TGTGCCAGCAGCTTGAGGTCGTGGACAGGGGGCGATAGAGAGGAGAATGAGCAGTTCTTC. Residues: CASSLRSWTGGDREENEQFF.

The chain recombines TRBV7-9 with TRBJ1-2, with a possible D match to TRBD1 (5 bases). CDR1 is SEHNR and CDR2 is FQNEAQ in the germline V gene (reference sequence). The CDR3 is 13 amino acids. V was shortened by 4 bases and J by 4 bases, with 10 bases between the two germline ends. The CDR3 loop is CASSSGTAYGYTF. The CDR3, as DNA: TGTGCCAGCAGCTCCGGGACGGCCTATGGCTACACCTTC.

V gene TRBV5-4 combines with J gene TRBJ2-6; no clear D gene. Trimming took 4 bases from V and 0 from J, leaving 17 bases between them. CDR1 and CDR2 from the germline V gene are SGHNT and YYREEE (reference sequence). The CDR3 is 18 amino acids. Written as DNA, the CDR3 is TGTGCCAGCAGCGGAAACCCGGGCCCAAGCTCTGGGGCCAACGTCCTGACTTTC. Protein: CASSGNPGPSSGANVLTF.

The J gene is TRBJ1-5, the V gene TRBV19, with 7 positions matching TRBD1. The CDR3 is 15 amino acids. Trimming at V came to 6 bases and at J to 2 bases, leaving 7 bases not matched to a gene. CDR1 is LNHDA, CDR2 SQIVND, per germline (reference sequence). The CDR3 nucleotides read TGTGCCAGTAGCTCCCCAGGGGGGGGCAATCAGCCCCAGCATTTT. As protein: CASSSPGGGNQPQHF. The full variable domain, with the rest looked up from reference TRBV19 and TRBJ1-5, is DGGITQSPKYLFRKEGQNVTLSCEQNLNHDAMYWYRQDPGQGLRLIYYSQIVNDFQKGDIAEGYSVSREKKESFPLTVTSAQKNPTAFYLCASSSPGGGNQPQHFGDGTRLSIL.

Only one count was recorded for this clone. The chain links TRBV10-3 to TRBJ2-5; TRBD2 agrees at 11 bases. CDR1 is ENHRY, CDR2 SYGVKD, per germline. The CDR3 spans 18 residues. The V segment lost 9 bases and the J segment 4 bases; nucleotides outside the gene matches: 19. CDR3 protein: CAIQRGKHSGRAGETQYF. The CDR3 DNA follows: TGTGCCATTCAGAGGGGGAAGCATAGCGGGAGGGCCGGAGAGACCCAGTACTTC.

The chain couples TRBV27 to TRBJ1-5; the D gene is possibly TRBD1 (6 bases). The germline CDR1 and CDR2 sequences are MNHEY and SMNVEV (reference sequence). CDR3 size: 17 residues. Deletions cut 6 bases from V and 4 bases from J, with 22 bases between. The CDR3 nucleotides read TGTGCCAGCAGCCCCGTCGGGACATCCCGGACGAATCAGCCCCAGCATTTT. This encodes CASSPVGTSRTNQPQHF.

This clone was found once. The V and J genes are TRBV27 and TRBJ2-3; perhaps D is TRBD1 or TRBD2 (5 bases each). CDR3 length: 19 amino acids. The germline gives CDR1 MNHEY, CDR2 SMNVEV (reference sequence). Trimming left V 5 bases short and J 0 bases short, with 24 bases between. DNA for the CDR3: TGTGCCAGCAGTGACCTCGGACACCCGGGACCCCATAGCACAGATACGCAGTATTTT. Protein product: CASSDLGHPGPHSTDTQYF.

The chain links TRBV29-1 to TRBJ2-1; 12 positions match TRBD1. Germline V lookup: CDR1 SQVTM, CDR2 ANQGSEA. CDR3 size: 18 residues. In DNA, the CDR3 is TGCGGTTACCAAGGGACAGGGGGCGCGAGGGGCCCGTATGGTGAGCAGTTCTTC. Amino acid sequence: CGYQGTGGARGPYGEQFF.

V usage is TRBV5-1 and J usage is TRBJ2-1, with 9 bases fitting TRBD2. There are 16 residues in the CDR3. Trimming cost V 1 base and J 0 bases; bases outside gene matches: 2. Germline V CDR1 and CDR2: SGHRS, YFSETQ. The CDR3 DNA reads TGCGCCAGCAGCTTGTCTAGCGGGGACTCCTACAATGAGCAGTTCTTC. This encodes CASSLSSGDSYNEQFF.

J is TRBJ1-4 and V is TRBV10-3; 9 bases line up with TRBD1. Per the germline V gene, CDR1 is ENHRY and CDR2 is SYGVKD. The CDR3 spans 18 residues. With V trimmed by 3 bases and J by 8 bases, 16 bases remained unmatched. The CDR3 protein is CAISDIGDREGFGEKLFF. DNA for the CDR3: TGTGCCATCAGTGATATTGGGGACAGGGAAGGGTTCGGGGAAAAACTGTTTTTT.

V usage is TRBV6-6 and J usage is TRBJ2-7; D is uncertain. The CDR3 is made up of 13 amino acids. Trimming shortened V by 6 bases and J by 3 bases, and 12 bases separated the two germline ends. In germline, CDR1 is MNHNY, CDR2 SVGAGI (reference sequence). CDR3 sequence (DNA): TGTGCCAGCAGCTTTGTCCCAGGCTACGAGCAGTACTTC. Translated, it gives CASSFVPGYEQYF.

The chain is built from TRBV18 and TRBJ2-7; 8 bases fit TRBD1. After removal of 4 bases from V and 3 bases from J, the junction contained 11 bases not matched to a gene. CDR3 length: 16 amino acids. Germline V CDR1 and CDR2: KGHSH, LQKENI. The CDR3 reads CASSHRTGWGYYEQYF. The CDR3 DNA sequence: TGTGCCAGCTCACATCGGACAGGGTGGGGGTACTACGAGCAGTACTTC.